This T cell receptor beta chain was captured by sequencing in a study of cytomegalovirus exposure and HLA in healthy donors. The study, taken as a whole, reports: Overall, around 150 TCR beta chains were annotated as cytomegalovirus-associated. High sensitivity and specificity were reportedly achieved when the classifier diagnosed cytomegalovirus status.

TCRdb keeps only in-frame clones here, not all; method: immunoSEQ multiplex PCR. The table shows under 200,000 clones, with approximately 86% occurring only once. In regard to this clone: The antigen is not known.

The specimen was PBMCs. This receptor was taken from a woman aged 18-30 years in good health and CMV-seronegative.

The CDR3 DNA reads as TGCGCCAGCAGCTTGGCTGCGTACCAAGAGACCCAGTACTTC. It codes for CASSLAAYQETQYF. This chain links TRBV5-1 with TRBJ2-5, with D hard to call. Germline CDR1 reads SGHRS; CDR2 reads YFSETQ. This CDR3 is 14 amino acids long. V dropped 0 bases and J dropped 0 bases, with 6 bases sitting between them. Filled out from reference TRBV5-1 and TRBJ2-5, the complete variable domain reads KAGVTQTPRYLIKTRGQQVTLSCSPISGHRSVSWYQQTPGQGLQFLFEYFSETQRNKGNFPGRFSGRQFSNSRSEMNVSTLELGDSALYLCASSLAAYQETQYFGPGTRLLVL.